This record covers a single T cell receptor beta chain. These data come from a study of Tregs in tolerant kidney transplant recipients. The V gene's germline CDR1 is GTSNPN and CDR2 SVGIG (reference sequence). Trimming cost V 3 bases and J 0 bases, with 12 bases left between them. The CDR3 is made up of 14 amino acids. Sequenced by immunoSEQ multiplex PCR; TCRdb stores in-frame clones only, minus some. This table holds 90,000 to 120,000 clones, about 90% found once. This clonotype was sampled from a human donor who received a combined kidney and bone marrow transplant. The gene calls are TRBV30 and TRBJ2-7; D call uncertain. The input for sequencing was CD4+ T cells from blood, taken before the transplant. For the CDR3, the DNA is TGTGCCTGGAGCCCCTGGGCCACCTCCTACGAGCAGTACTTC. It is translated as CAWSPWATSYEQYF.